The 15 T cell receptor beta chains presented below share a single source sample, sequenced in a study of OX40 agonist ivuxolimab in advanced cancers. Some clones are missing from TCRdb's copy, which holds only in-frame ones; the method was immunoSEQ multiplex PCR. This table holds about 96,000 clones, less than 85% found once. Sequences were derived from CD4+ or CD8+ T cells sorted from blood, sampled in a trial of the OX40 agonist ivuxolimab. Source of these receptors: an adult with an advanced solid tumor such as melanoma, head and neck, liver or kidney cancer.

Only a few counts were recorded for this clone. The chain uses TRBV7-9 and TRBJ2-2; 9 bases agree with TRBD1. This CDR3 has 15 residues. V shed 5 bases, J shed 3 bases, and the junction held 4 bases outside the gene matches. Germline-derived CDR1 and CDR2 are SEHNR and FQNEAQ (reference sequence). The CDR3 region is CASSPGTGYTGELFF. The CDR3 DNA is TGTGCCAGCAGCCCGGGGACAGGGTACACCGGGGAGCTGTTTTTT. The full variable domain, rest sourced from reference TRBV7-9 and TRBJ2-2, is DTGVSQNPRHKITKRGQNVTFRCDPISEHNRLYWYRQTLGQGPEFLTYFQNEAQLEKSRLLSDRFSAERPKGSFSTLEIQRTEQGDSAMYLCASSPGTGYTGELFFGEGSRLTVL.

The chain links TRBV6-5 to TRBJ2-7; D gene uncertain. The CDR3 covers 16 residues. The germline gives CDR1 MNHEY, CDR2 SVGAGI. The V and J ends lost 0 bases and 0 bases respectively, with 12 bases between them. In DNA, the CDR3 is TGTGCCAGCAGTTACTCGAAAGGGTCCGGCTCCTACGAGCAGTACTTC. Translation gives CASSYSKGSGSYEQYF.

V usage is TRBV9 and J usage is TRBJ2-1, with 11 bases aligning to TRBD1. This CDR3 is 16 amino acids long. Germline V gives CDR1 SGDLS, CDR2 YYNGEE. With 4 bases clipped from V and 7 bases from J, the junction kept 10 bases outside the gene matches. This chain's CDR3 is CASSPHRGQGENEQFF. In nucleotides, the CDR3 is TGTGCCAGCAGCCCCCATAGGGGACAGGGGGAAAATGAGCAGTTCTTC.

V is TRBV27 and J is TRBJ1-3; D might be TRBD1 (5 bases). Germline V gives CDR1 MNHEY, CDR2 SMNVEV (reference sequence). The CDR3 consists of 16 residues. The V end lost 4 bases, the J end lost 0 bases, and 13 bases lay between the germline ends. In DNA, the CDR3 is TGTGCCAGCAGTTCCAGGGCTGCTATCTCTGGAAACACCATATATTTT. This codes for CASSSRAAISGNTIYF.

CDR3 coding DNA: TGCAGCGTGGACAGTTACTATGGCTACACCTTC. Amino acids: CSVDSYYGYTF. V usage is TRBV29-1 and J usage is TRBJ1-2; tentatively, D is TRBD1 (6 bases). The CDR3 length is 11 residues. V lost 6 bases and J lost 3, with 8 bases in between. Germline CDR1 reads SQVTM; CDR2 reads ANQGSEA.

The rearrangement links TRBV5-4 to TRBJ2-7; D may be TRBD1 (5 bases). The CDR3 has 14 amino acids. Germline CDR1 SGHNT, CDR2 YYREEE (reference sequence). Trimming left V 3 bases short and J 6 bases short, with 16 bases between. The CDR3 protein is CASSWEGDRLEQYF. CDR3 DNA sequence: TGTGCCAGCAGCTGGGAAGGGGATCGGCTCGAGCAGTACTTC.

This sequence joins TRBV19 and TRBJ1-6; D remains ambiguous. Trimming removed 6 bases at V and 5 bases at J, with 8 bases between. The CDR3 is 13 amino acids. Per germline, CDR1 LNHDA and CDR2 SQIVND (reference sequence). CDR3 protein: CASSPTNNSPLHF. CDR3 sequence (DNA): TGTGCCAGTAGCCCGACAAATAATTCACCCCTCCACTTT.

This clone was observed once. The chain carries TRBV6-5 and TRBJ2-7; 9 positions match TRBD1. The CDR3 length is 14 residues. Germline-derived CDR1 and CDR2 are MNHEY and SVGAGI. V dropped 5 bases and J dropped 3; count of bases not matched to a gene: 5. CDR3 DNA sequence: TGTGCCAGCAGTAACGGACAGGGGTTCTACGAGCAGTACTTC. This gives the protein CASSNGQGFYEQYF.

V gene TRBV19 combines with J gene TRBJ1-2; 7 nucleotides line up with TRBD1. J gave up 2 bases and V 9 bases, and 6 bases lay outside the gene matches. Germline values: CDR1 LNHDA, CDR2 SQIVND (reference sequence). The CDR3 has 13 residues. The CDR3 sequence is CASKDRRNYGYTF. For the CDR3, the DNA is TGTGCCAGCAAGGACAGGCGGAACTATGGCTACACCTTC.

The CDR3 nucleotides are TGTGCCAGCAGCTTTCAGGGCGAGCGTGAGCAGTTCTTC. Protein sequence: CASSFQGEREQFF. This sequence joins TRBV7-2 and TRBJ2-1, with D perhaps matching TRBD1 (5 bases). The CDR3 length is 13 residues. Germline CDR1 reads SGHTA; CDR2 reads FQGNSA. The germline V and J ends were trimmed by 3 bases and 9 bases, with 12 bases remaining between them.

This clone was observed a handful of times. The rearrangement links TRBV20-1 to TRBJ2-7; D is ambiguous. Trimming removed 5 bases at V and 7 bases at J, with 12 bases between. Germline V lookup: CDR1 DFQATT, CDR2 SNEGSKA (reference sequence). The CDR3 has 11 residues. CDR3 amino acids: CSAQHQQEQYF. CDR3 bases: TGCAGTGCTCAGCACCAGCAGGAGCAGTACTTC.

V gene TRBV19 combines with J gene TRBJ2-5; D call uncertain. Per germline, CDR1 LNHDA and CDR2 SQIVND (reference sequence). The length of the CDR3 is 13 residues. V lost 4 bases and J lost 3, with 9 bases in between. The CDR3 loop reads CASSRSPEETQYF. The CDR3 nucleotides read TGTGCCAGTAGTAGGAGCCCAGAAGAGACCCAGTACTTC.

This clone is a singleton in its sample. The chain links TRBV29-1 to TRBJ1-1; 7 bases fit TRBD1. Germline CDR1 and CDR2: SQVTM and ANQGSEA. CDR3 length equals 13 residues. V lost 5 bases, J lost 1 base, and 4 bases stayed unmatched. The CDR3 spells CSVSDRPNTEAFF. DNA for the CDR3: TGCAGCGTTTCGGACAGGCCGAACACTGAAGCTTTCTTT.

The J gene is TRBJ1-2, the V gene TRBV2, with D perhaps TRBD1 (5 bases). The V gene lost 8 bases and the J gene lost 2 bases, with 12 bases spanning the gap. Germline CDR1 SNHLY, CDR2 FYNNEI. CDR3 size: 13 residues. The CDR3 coding sequence is TGTGCCAGCTCCCCGGACAAAAACTATGGCTACACCTTC. It encodes CASSPDKNYGYTF.

The chain carries TRBV5-1 and TRBJ1-1; no clear D gene. This CDR3 comprises 13 residues. Germline V lookup: CDR1 SGHRS, CDR2 YFSETQ. V was shortened by 4 bases and J by 2 bases, with 9 bases between the two germline ends. CDR3 region: CASSVQDNTEAFF. The CDR3 nucleotides are TGCGCCAGCAGCGTTCAGGATAACACTGAAGCTTTCTTT.